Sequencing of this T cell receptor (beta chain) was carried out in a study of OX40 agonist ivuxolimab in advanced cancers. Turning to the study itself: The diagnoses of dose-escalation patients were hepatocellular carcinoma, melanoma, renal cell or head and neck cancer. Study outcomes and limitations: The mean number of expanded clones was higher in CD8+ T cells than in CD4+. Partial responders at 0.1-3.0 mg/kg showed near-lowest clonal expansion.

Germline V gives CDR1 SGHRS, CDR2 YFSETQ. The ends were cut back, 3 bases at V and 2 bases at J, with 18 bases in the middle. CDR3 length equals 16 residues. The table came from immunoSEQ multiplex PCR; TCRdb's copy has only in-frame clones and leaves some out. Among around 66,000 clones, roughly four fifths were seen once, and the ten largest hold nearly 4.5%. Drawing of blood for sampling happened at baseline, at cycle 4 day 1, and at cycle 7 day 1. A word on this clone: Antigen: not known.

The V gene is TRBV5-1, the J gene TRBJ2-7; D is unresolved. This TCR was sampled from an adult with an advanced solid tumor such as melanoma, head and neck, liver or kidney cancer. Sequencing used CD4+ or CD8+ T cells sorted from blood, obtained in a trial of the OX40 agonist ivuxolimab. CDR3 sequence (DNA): TGCGCCAGCAGCTCCTCAGGTGGAGCGACCCCCTACGAGCAGTACTTC. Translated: CASSSSGGATPYEQYF.